The 29 T cell receptor beta chains given below trace back to one sample, sequenced in a study of radiotherapy plus CTLA-4 blockade in lung cancer. Data came from immunoSEQ multiplex PCR; TCRdb stores just in-frame clones and leaves some out. This repertoire shows 81,000 or so clones, around four fifths found once; its top ten account for roughly 15%. The sample consisted of peripheral blood, taken from a patient treated with radiotherapy plus ipilimumab. The source of these receptors is a human donor with non-small cell lung cancer that progressed on radiotherapy plus ipilimumab.

A note on this clone: Distinct nucleotide sequences in the sample also encode this CDR3. This chain links TRBV7-2 with TRBJ1-2, with a possible D match to TRBD1 (5 bases). The germline CDR1 and CDR2 sequences are SGHTA and FQGNSA. V was clipped by 3 bases and J by 8 bases, with 10 bases between them. CDR3 length: 12 residues. CDR3 nucleotide sequence: TGTGCCAGCAGCTTGGGACTCCCGGGCTACACCTTC. Translation gives CASSLGLPGYTF.

V usage is TRBV6-1 and J usage is TRBJ2-1; 8 nucleotides agree with TRBD2. Germline-derived CDR1 and CDR2 are MNHNS and SASEGT. The CDR3 has 16 residues. V gave up 3 bases and J gave up 2 bases; unmatched junction bases: 6. The CDR3 protein is CASSDPGGGTYNEQFF. The CDR3 DNA follows: TGTGCCAGCAGTGATCCCGGGGGGGGCACCTACAATGAGCAGTTCTTC.

A remark on this clone: The junction and the germline gene differ at one end; a read error may be behind it. This chain uses TRBV4-2 with TRBJ2-7; TRBD2 is a possible D gene (7 bases). Germline V gene lookup returns CDR1 LGHNA and CDR2 YNFKEQ. This CDR3 region has 17 residues. The CDR3 spells CASSQDAGETSSHEQYF. CDR3 bases: TGTGCCAGCAGCCAAGATGCAGGGGAGACTAGCTCCCACGAGCAGTACTTC.

The rearrangement links TRBV7-2 to TRBJ2-1; a possible D gene is TRBD1 (7 bases). The CDR3 runs to 15 residues. Germline V gene data show CDR1 as SGHTA and CDR2 as FQGNSA. The V end was cut by 3 bases, the J end by 3 bases, with 12 bases between. CDR3 sequence reads: CASSLRQGGYNEQFF. CDR3 bases: TGTGCCAGCAGCTTGCGTCAGGGGGGCTACAATGAGCAGTTCTTC.

The V and J genes are TRBV18 and TRBJ1-5; TRBD1 might be the D (6 bases). Germline V lookup: CDR1 KGHSH, CDR2 LQKENI. Trimming removed 1 base at V and 7 bases at J, with 11 bases between. This CDR3 is 14 amino acids long. The DNA of the CDR3 is TGTGCCAGCTCACCACTGGCAGGGGACCAGCCCCAGCATTTT. As protein: CASSPLAGDQPQHF.

The chain combines TRBV7-2 with TRBJ1-2, with a tentative D call TRBD1 (5 bases). The V end was cut by 7 bases, the J end by 4 bases, with 13 bases between. The CDR3 sequence is 13 residues long. Germline CDR1 is SGHTA and CDR2 is FQGNSA. CDR3 protein: CASTMKGFYGYTF. The CDR3 DNA follows: TGTGCCAGCACCATGAAGGGGTTCTATGGCTACACCTTC. The variable domain in full, with the rest retrieved from reference TRBV7-2 and TRBJ1-2, is GAGVSQSPSNKVTEKGKDVELRCDPISGHTALYWYRQSLGQGLEFLIYFQGNSAPDKSGLPSDRFSAERTGGSVSTLTIQRTQQEDSAVYLCASTMKGFYGYTFGSGTRLTVV.

About this clone itself: This CDR3 is also generated by other DNA sequences in the sample. The chain employs TRBV18 and TRBJ2-7; D ambiguous. Germline-derived CDR1 and CDR2 are KGHSH and LQKENI. CDR3 length: 12 amino acids. V gave up 2 bases and J gave up 0 bases, with 2 bases separating them. The chain's CDR3 is CASSPSSYEQYF. The CDR3 DNA reads as TGTGCCAGCTCACCAAGCTCCTACGAGCAGTACTTC.

The V gene is TRBV5-6, the J gene TRBJ1-4; the D gene is possibly TRBD1 (6 bases). This CDR3 has 15 amino acids. CDR1 and CDR2 (germline): SGHDT, YYEEEE. V lost 4 bases and J lost 5, with 15 bases in between. This chain's CDR3 is CASSAGGSSNEKLFF. The DNA for the CDR3 is TGTGCCAGCAGCGCCGGGGGCAGTTCGAATGAAAAACTGTTTTTT.

This chain links TRBV7-9 with TRBJ2-1; weak D call: TRBD1 (5 bases). From germline, CDR1 is SEHNR and CDR2 FQNEAQ (reference sequence). V lost 4 bases, J lost 1 base, and 11 bases lay in between. The CDR3 loop spans 15 amino acids. The CDR3 nucleotides are TGTGCCAGCAGCTCGGTTCAGGGTTCCTACAATGAGCAGTTCTTC. Protein: CASSSVQGSYNEQFF.

The genes are TRBV6-5 and TRBJ1-1; TRBD1 agrees at 7 bases. The germline V gene encodes CDR1 MNHEY and CDR2 SVGAGI. The CDR3 runs to 15 residues. The V and J ends lost 0 bases and 5 bases, in that order; junction bases with no gene match: 6. The CDR3 DNA sequence: TGTGCCAGCAGTTACTCCCAGGGGGGGAGGACTGAAGCTTTCTTT. This encodes CASSYSQGGRTEAFF.

The sample holds one count of this clone. CDR3 nucleotide sequence: TGTGCCAGCAGGCACTCGGCCGGGGAGCTGTTTTTT. Its protein is CASRHSAGELFF. This rearrangement joins TRBV6-5 to TRBJ2-2; D is ambiguous. There are 12 residues in the CDR3. The V end lost 6 bases, the J end lost 6 bases, and 8 bases lay between the germline ends. Looked up from germline, CDR1 is MNHEY and CDR2 is SVGAGI.

The J gene is TRBJ2-7, the V gene TRBV7-9; D may be TRBD2 (6 bases). Germline CDR1 and CDR2: SEHNR and FQNEAQ (reference sequence). Trimming took off 5 bases at V and 1 base at J, with 18 bases between the two ends. CDR3 length: 16 residues. The CDR3 sequence is CASSPPGGLDSYEQYF. The CDR3 DNA sequence: TGTGCCAGCAGCCCCCCCGGGGGACTCGATTCCTACGAGCAGTACTTC. Full variable domain (missing parts from reference TRBV7-9 and TRBJ2-7): DTGVSQNPRHKITKRGQNVTFRCDPISEHNRLYWYRQTLGQGPEFLTYFQNEAQLEKSRLLSDRFSAERPKGSFSTLEIQRTEQGDSAMYLCASSPPGGLDSYEQYFGPGTRLTVT.

The CDR3 DNA reads as TGTGCCAGCAGCCGGGGACAGGGGGCGCTTAACACTGAAGCTTTCTTT. It specifies CASSRGQGALNTEAFF. The chain recombines TRBV7-2 with TRBJ1-1; the match to TRBD1 covers 12 bases. Trimming removed 5 bases from V and 2 bases from J; junction bases left unmatched: 6. Germline V lookup: CDR1 SGHTA, CDR2 FQGNSA. The length of the CDR3 is 16 residues.

This clone was observed a few times. The chain recombines TRBV28 with TRBJ1-2; D is unresolved. The CDR3 is 11 residues long. Germline CDR1 is MDHEN and CDR2 is SYDVKM. V was trimmed by 7 bases and J by 10 bases, leaving 13 bases between them. In DNA form, the CDR3 reads TGTGCCAGCACCCTGGGCCCCAACTACACCTTC. Protein: CASTLGPNYTF.

This chain uses TRBV18 with TRBJ2-6, with D possibly being TRBD2 (6 bases). Germline CDR1 KGHSH, CDR2 LQKENI. The CDR3 is 18 residues long. V gave up 1 base and J gave up 0 bases, with 13 bases separating them. The CDR3 sequence is CASSPLFQGGSGANVLTF. In DNA form, the CDR3 reads TGTGCCAGCTCACCACTGTTTCAGGGAGGCTCTGGGGCCAACGTCCTGACTTTC.

The chain carries TRBV30 and TRBJ2-2, with TRBD2 matching 9 bases. The CDR3 contains 15 residues. Trimming removed 5 bases from V and 1 base from J; junction bases left unmatched: 5. The germline gives CDR1 GTSNPN, CDR2 SVGIG (reference sequence). The DNA of the CDR3 is TGTGCCTGGGCCCGTAGCGGGGGGAACACCGGGGAGCTGTTTTTT. Its translation is CAWARSGGNTGELFF. Combining the CDR3 with reference TRBV30 and TRBJ2-2 gives the whole variable domain SQTIHQWPATLVQPVGSPLSLECTVEGTSNPNLYWYRQAAGRGLQLLFYSVGIGQISSEVPQNLSASRPQDRQFILSSKKLLLSDSGFYLCAWARSGGNTGELFFGEGSRLTVL.

This chain links TRBV27 with TRBJ1-2; D perhaps matches TRBD1 (5 bases). CDR1 and CDR2 (germline): MNHEY, SMNVEV (reference sequence). This CDR3 region has 13 residues. Between the trimmed V and J ends, which lost 2 bases and 6 bases, there was a span of 10 bases. For the CDR3, the DNA is TGTGCCAGCAGTTTAGACAGCTTCCATGGCTACACCTTC. This sequence encodes CASSLDSFHGYTF.

The CDR3 region is CASSLSFSDTQYF. DNA of the CDR3: TGTGCCAGCAGTTTATCGTTTTCAGATACGCAGTATTTT. This chain connects TRBV27 to TRBJ2-3; D is unclear. The V and J ends lost 0 bases and 4 bases respectively, with 5 bases between them. CDR1 MNHEY and CDR2 SMNVEV come from the germline V gene (reference sequence). The length of the CDR3 is 13 residues.

V usage is TRBV9 and J usage is TRBJ2-5, with TRBD2 identical over 11 bases. The V gene end was trimmed by 4 bases and the J gene end by 1 base; junction bases not matched to a gene: 9. Germline loops: CDR1 SGDLS, CDR2 YYNGEE. The CDR3 has 17 residues. CDR3 nucleotide sequence: TGTGCCAGCAGCTTCTCCGGGACTAGCGGAGTCCAAGAGACCCAGTACTTC. The encoded protein is CASSFSGTSGVQETQYF.

This clone was seen a few times. The gene calls are TRBV19 and TRBJ1-2; D gene uncertain. Trimming removed 3 bases from V and 4 bases from J, with 6 bases in between. The CDR3 spans 12 residues. The germline CDR1 and CDR2 sequences are LNHDA and SQIVND (reference sequence). In DNA, the CDR3 is TGTGCCAGTAGTATGGGCGGCTATGGCTACACCTTC. Its protein product is CASSMGGYGYTF. The whole variable domain, filled in from reference TRBV19 and TRBJ1-2, reads DGGITQSPKYLFRKEGQNVTLSCEQNLNHDAMYWYRQDPGQGLRLIYYSQIVNDFQKGDIAEGYSVSREKKESFPLTVTSAQKNPTAFYLCASSMGGYGYTFGSGTRLTVV.

CDR3 coding DNA: TGTGCCAGCAGCCGAACATTGAACACTGAAGCTTTCTTT. Amino acid sequence: CASSRTLNTEAFF. The chain uses TRBV14 and TRBJ1-1; no definite D call. V was trimmed by 4 bases and J by 0 bases, leaving 6 bases between them. The CDR3 covers 13 residues. Germline V lookup: CDR1 SGHDN, CDR2 FVKESK.

The CDR3 DNA is TGTGCCAGCAGTTACTATGCGGACAGAATGGATACGCAGTATTTT. Translation gives CASSYYADRMDTQYF. This chain links TRBV6-5 with TRBJ2-3; perhaps TRBD1 as D (6 bases). The CDR3 spans 15 residues. In germline, CDR1 is MNHEY, CDR2 SVGAGI. Trimming stripped 1 base from V and 6 bases from J, with 14 bases between.

This clone came up a few times. The chain recombines TRBV7-8 with TRBJ1-1, with no clear D. Germline V gene lookup returns CDR1 SGHVS and CDR2 FQNEAQ. The germline V and J ends were trimmed by 3 bases and 7 bases, with 12 bases remaining between them. This CDR3 has 13 residues. The CDR3 reads CASSFSQRIEAFF. The CDR3 DNA reads as TGTGCCAGCAGCTTCTCACAACGTATTGAAGCTTTCTTT.

V gene TRBV5-1 combines with J gene TRBJ1-2; a possible D gene is TRBD1 (5 bases). This CDR3 has 15 amino acids. V lost 6 bases and J 5 bases, leaving 20 bases between the germline ends. CDR1 is SGHRS and CDR2 is YFSETQ in the germline V gene. The CDR3 region has the DNA TGCGCCAGCACTCCCCAAGGCGGGGGACGGTATGGCTACACCTTC. It yields the protein CASTPQGGGRYGYTF.

The V gene is TRBV30, the J gene TRBJ1-6; D is uncertain. V shed 1 base and J shed 0 bases, with 7 bases lying between them. CDR3 size: 15 residues. Germline CDR1 GTSNPN, CDR2 SVGIG (reference sequence). CDR3 residues: CAWSDPSSYNSPLHF. The CDR3, as DNA: TGTGCCTGGAGTGACCCGAGCTCCTATAATTCACCCCTCCACTTT.

A note on this clone: A read error may produce the germline difference seen at one junction end. The chain carries TRBV4-1 and TRBJ2-3; D remains unclear. The CDR3 extends over 15 amino acids. Germline values: CDR1 MGHRA, CDR2 YSYEKL. The CDR3, as DNA: TGTGCCAGCAGCCAAGGTCAGCGTCGGGCAGATACGCAGTATTTT. It translates to CASSQGQRRADTQYF.

The chain is built from TRBV6-1 and TRBJ2-5; D may correspond to TRBD1 or TRBD2 (5 bases each). Trimming took 2 bases from V and 5 from J, leaving 15 bases between them. Germline CDR1 is MNHNS and CDR2 is SASEGT. The CDR3 consists of 15 residues. The CDR3 region has the DNA TGTGCCAGCAGTGAACTGGGGGTGATGAAGGAGACCCAGTACTTC. Translated: CASSELGVMKETQYF.

The chain links TRBV7-8 to TRBJ2-7; perhaps TRBD1 as D (6 bases). The CDR3 spans 17 residues. CDR1 is SGHVS, CDR2 FQNEAQ, per germline. Trimming took 0 bases from V and 3 from J, leaving 18 bases between them. CDR3 amino acids: CASSLALGTRKGYEQYF. CDR3 coding DNA: TGTGCCAGCAGCTTAGCGCTTGGGACACGGAAGGGCTACGAGCAGTACTTC.

This clone was counted only a few times. The CDR3 reads CASSQGQDEKLFF. The DNA for the CDR3 is TGCGCCAGCAGCCAGGGACAGGATGAAAAACTGTTTTTT. The gene calls are TRBV4-3 and TRBJ1-4; 8 nucleotides align to TRBD1. Germline assignment: CDR1 LGHNA and CDR2 YSLEER. This CDR3 has 13 residues. V was pared by 3 bases and J by 6 bases, with 0 bases of the junction left unmatched.